This T cell receptor beta chain came from a study of blood T cell repertoires in COVID-19. Study as a whole: COVID-19 samples collected from the United States, Italy and Spain covered acute and convalescent phases. PBMCs, B-cell-depleted T cells, or T cells were the source of the cDNA or gDNA that made up the material.

Germline V gene data show CDR1 as SGDLS and CDR2 as YYNGEE. The V end was cut by 3 bases, the J end by 4 bases, with 17 bases between. This CDR3 contains 16 residues. In the original workflow: Nucleated cell number was recorded as an estimate derived from reference gene primer amplification. Clones were read by immunoSEQ multiplex PCR, and TCRdb kept only the in-frame ones, dropping some. D and trimming come from the DNA, and the V and J calls and clone size come from that table. The sample holds about 34,000 clones, 90% seen once. This TCR derives from a man older than 75 with acute or convalescent COVID-19. The source material was peripheral blood. This sequence joins TRBV9 and TRBJ1-3; unclear D gene. DNA of the CDR3: TGTGCCAGCAGCGCCGCTTTGCCTCGGAGGGGAAACACCATATATTTT. Protein sequence: CASSAALPRRGNTIYF.